This passage covers 3 T cell receptor beta chains from one sample sequenced in a study of CD8+ T cells in alopecia areata. The sequencing template was cDNA reverse transcribed from extracted RNA. Profiled with immunoSEQ multiplex PCR; TCRdb holds only in-frame clones, not every one. This table holds 150,000 to 200,000 clones, approximately 57% found once. The treatment denotes: oral pan-JAK inhibitor, 5-10 mg twice daily. Here the sequenced sample was CD4+ T cells sorted from blood, taken at week 24, from a patient treated with tofacitinib. These receptors all stem from a human donor with alopecia areata.

This clone was detected a few times. This chain joins TRBV4-3 and TRBJ1-1, with a weak D call TRBD1 (6 bases). Germline-derived CDR1 and CDR2 are LGHNA and YSLEER. The CDR3 has 13 residues. Trimming pared 3 bases from V and 1 base from J, leaving 6 bases between. This CDR3 is CASSQGQNTEAFF. DNA of the CDR3: TGCGCCAGCAGCCAGGGACAGAACACTGAAGCTTTCTTT.

Here the CDR3 reads CSVAENYNSPLHF. The CDR3 nucleotides read TGCAGCGTTGCAGAGAACTATAATTCACCCCTCCACTTT. The chain is built from TRBV29-1 and TRBJ1-6, with D hard to call. With 4 bases removed from V and 3 bases from J, the gap between germline ends came to 7 bases. Germline values: CDR1 SQVTM, CDR2 ANQGSEA. The CDR3 length is 13 residues.

J is TRBJ2-4 and V is TRBV29-1; 7 bases align to TRBD1. Germline-derived CDR1 and CDR2 are SQVTM and ANQGSEA. The trim removed 7 bases at V and 8 bases at J, leaving 8 bases unmatched. CDR3 length: 12 amino acids. The CDR3 reads CSARDRIDIQYF. DNA for the CDR3: TGCAGCGCCCGGGACAGAATTGACATTCAGTACTTC.